These 4 T cell receptor beta chains were sequenced from one sample in a study of cytomegalovirus exposure and HLA in healthy donors. 60 Vbeta and 13 Jbeta primers were used in PCR. Using immunoSEQ multiplex PCR, the repertoire was profiled, and TCRdb retains in-frame clones only, with some absent. Here the sample spans about 170,000 clones, about four fifths being singletons. The material sequenced was PBMCs. These receptor sequences come from a woman aged 50 to 65 in good health and CMV-seropositive.

The rearrangement uses TRBV10-3 and TRBJ2-7, with D uncertain. Per the germline V gene, CDR1 is ENHRY and CDR2 is SYGVKD. Trimming pared 2 bases from V and 6 bases from J, leaving 14 bases between. The CDR3 loop spans 14 amino acids. The CDR3 bases are TGTGCCATCAGTGAGCCCGAGACTGGCGGCGAGCAGTACTTC. Translated, it gives CAISEPETGGEQYF.

V and J are TRBV7-8 and TRBJ2-2; TRBD1 matches at 8 bases. There are 17 residues in the CDR3. V shed 4 bases, J shed 2 bases, and the junction held 9 bases outside the gene matches. From germline, CDR1 is SGHVS and CDR2 FQNEAQ. Written as DNA, the CDR3 is TGTGCCAGCAGCTCCGTGGTGGCAGGGGGCAACACCGGGGAGCTGTTTTTT. Its translation is CASSSVVAGGNTGELFF.

In its sample, this clone was seen a few times. The V and J genes are TRBV6-6 and TRBJ2-2; D perhaps matches TRBD1 (5 bases). From germline, CDR1 is MNHNY and CDR2 SVGAGI (reference sequence). This CDR3 is built from 15 residues. Deletions cut 5 bases from V and 0 bases from J, with 10 bases between. CDR3 nucleotide sequence: TGTGCCAGCAGTCACAAGACAGCGAACACCGGGGAGCTGTTTTTT. Translated, it gives CASSHKTANTGELFF.

V usage is TRBV19 and J usage is TRBJ1-2, with D possibly matching TRBD1 (5 bases). CDR1 and CDR2 (germline): LNHDA, SQIVND (reference sequence). The length of the CDR3 is 14 residues. V lost 5 bases to trimming and J lost 1 base, with 11 bases between them. This CDR3 reads CASSYRPLNYGYTF. CDR3 bases: TGTGCCAGTAGTTACAGGCCCCTTAACTATGGCTACACCTTC.